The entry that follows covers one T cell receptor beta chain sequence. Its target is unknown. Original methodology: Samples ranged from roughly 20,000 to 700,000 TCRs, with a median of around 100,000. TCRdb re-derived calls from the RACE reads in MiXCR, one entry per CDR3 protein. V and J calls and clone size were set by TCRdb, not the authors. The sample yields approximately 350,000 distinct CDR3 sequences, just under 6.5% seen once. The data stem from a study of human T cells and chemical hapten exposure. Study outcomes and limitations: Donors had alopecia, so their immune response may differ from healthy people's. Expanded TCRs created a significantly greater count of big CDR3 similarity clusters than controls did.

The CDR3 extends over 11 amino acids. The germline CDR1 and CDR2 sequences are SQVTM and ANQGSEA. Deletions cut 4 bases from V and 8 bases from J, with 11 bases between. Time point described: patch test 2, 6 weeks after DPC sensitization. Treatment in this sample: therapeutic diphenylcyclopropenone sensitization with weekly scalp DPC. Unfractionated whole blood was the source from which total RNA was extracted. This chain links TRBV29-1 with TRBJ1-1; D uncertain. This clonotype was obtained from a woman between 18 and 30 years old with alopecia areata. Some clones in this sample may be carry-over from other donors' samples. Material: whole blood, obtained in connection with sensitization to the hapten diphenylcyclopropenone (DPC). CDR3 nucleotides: TGCAGCGTTGCCCTTTTGGGGGAAGCTTTCTTT. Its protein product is CSVALLGEAFF.